Below, 30 T cell receptor beta chains from the same sample are listed, as sequenced in a study of T cell repertoires in cytomegalovirus infection. Using its own MiXCR run on the reads, TCRdb lists one record per CDR3 protein. The repertoire has under 200,000 distinct CDR3 sequences, 28% of them found once; the top ten carry about 31%. Sequenced material: PBMCs. Receptors originate from a human donor in good health (CMV status not recorded). Some clones in this sample may be carry-over from other donors' samples.

The V gene is TRBV5-1, the J gene TRBJ1-2; D is ambiguous. This CDR3 region has 16 residues. V lost 1 base and J 5 bases, leaving 18 bases between the germline ends. Germline CDR1 is SGHRS and CDR2 is YFSETQ. The CDR3 bases are TGCGCCAGCAGCTTGAGGACCGATTCATCCATTTATGGCTACACCTTC. It is translated as CASSLRTDSSIYGYTF.

This clonotype appeared a few times. The chain links TRBV11-2 to TRBJ1-6, with 7 positions matching TRBD1. The germline V gene encodes CDR1 SGHAT and CDR2 FQNNGV. The trim removed 1 base at V and 9 bases at J, leaving 6 bases unmatched. The CDR3 has 15 amino acids. CDR3 amino acids: CASSLGDRGGSPLHF. The CDR3, as DNA: TGTGCCAGCAGCTTAGGGGACAGAGGGGGTTCACCCCTCCACTTT.

The chain couples TRBV19 to TRBJ1-1; D is unresolved. This CDR3 contains 12 residues. The ends were cut back, 1 base at V and 3 bases at J, with 3 bases in the middle. Germline lookup yields CDR1 LNHDA and CDR2 SQIVND (reference sequence). Written as DNA, the CDR3 is TGTGCCAGTAGTATAGTCGACACTGAAGCTTTCTTT. The encoded protein is CASSIVDTEAFF.

The table lists this clonotype with a few counts. The chain joins TRBV20-1 to TRBJ1-4; D not certain. Trimming took 0 bases from V and 3 from J, leaving 5 bases between them. Germline loops: CDR1 DFQATT, CDR2 SNEGSKA (reference sequence). The CDR3 totals 13 residues. The DNA of the CDR3 is TGCAGTGCTAGAGATGCGGCTAATGAAAAACTGTTTTTT. It specifies CSARDAANEKLFF.

The chain links TRBV12-3 or TRBV12-4 to TRBJ1-3; D is undetermined. CDR3 size: 16 residues. Trimming took off 7 bases at V and 5 bases at J, with 21 bases between the two ends. The CDR3 loop is CASTNLGFYLRNTIYF. CDR3 nucleotide sequence: TGTGCCAGCACTAATTTGGGGTTTTACTTAAGAAACACCATATATTTT.

In its sample, this clonotype was seen many times. J is TRBJ1-1 and V is TRBV7-9; TRBD1 might be the D (6 bases). The CDR3 loop spans 15 amino acids. The germline V gene encodes CDR1 SEHNR and CDR2 FQNEAQ (reference sequence). Trimming pared 5 bases from V and 4 bases from J, leaving 17 bases between. CDR3 sequence reads: CASSLAGRGATEAFF. The CDR3 DNA follows: TGTGCCAGCAGCCTGGCGGGCAGGGGAGCCACTGAAGCTTTCTTT.

This clonotype was seen only a few times. The chain is built from TRBV7-2 and TRBJ2-3; D call uncertain. The CDR3 totals 14 residues. V gave up 5 bases and J gave up 6 bases, with 15 bases separating them. Germline CDR1 SGHTA, CDR2 FQGNSA. The CDR3 protein is CASSPFRTTDTQYF. In nucleotides, the CDR3 is TGTGCCAGCAGCCCTTTTCGGACCACCGATACGCAGTATTTT.

About this clonotype itself: No conserved phenylalanine or tryptophan is present at the end of the CDR3, so a read error is the likely explanation. The J gene is TRBJ2-1, the V gene TRBV6-2 or TRBV6-3, with TRBD1 identical over 9 bases. Germline assignment: CDR1 MNHEY and CDR2 SVGEGT. This CDR3 region has 14 residues. J gave up 5 bases and V 5 bases, and 4 bases lay outside the gene matches. CDR3 bases: TGTGCCAGCAGTGCCCGGGACAGGGACAATGAGCAGTTCATC. Its protein is CASSARDRDNEQFI.

This clonotype turned up a few times. J is TRBJ2-7 and V is TRBV7-2, with D possibly matching TRBD2 (6 bases). The germline gives CDR1 SGHTA, CDR2 FQGNSA. The CDR3 loop spans 13 amino acids. V lost 4 bases and J 3 bases, leaving 10 bases between the germline ends. The CDR3 DNA reads TGTGCCAGCAGCTCCAGGAGGGACTACGAGCAGTACTTC. Amino acid sequence: CASSSRRDYEQYF.

This clonotype came up a few times. The chain is built from TRBV14 and TRBJ2-2; D call uncertain. The CDR3 loop spans 19 amino acids. Trimming shortened V by 1 base and J by 0 bases, and 18 bases separated the two germline ends. Germline-derived CDR1 and CDR2 are SGHDN and FVKESK. Here the CDR3 DNA reads TGTGCCAGCAGCCAAGTTGGGTTCAGGAGAGTCTCGAACACCGGGGAGCTGTTTTTT. Translation gives CASSQVGFRRVSNTGELFF. Looking up the rest from reference TRBV14 and TRBJ2-2 gives the full variable domain: EAGVTQFPSHSVIEKGQTVTLRCDPISGHDNLYWYRRVMGKEIKFLLHFVKESKQDESGMPNNRFLAERTGGTYSTLKVQPAELEDSGVYFCASSQVGFRRVSNTGELFFGEGSRLTVL.

The chain combines TRBV3-1 with TRBJ1-1; a possible D gene is TRBD1 (5 bases). CDR1 is LGHDT and CDR2 is YNNKEL in the germline V gene (reference sequence). V shed 4 bases and J shed 4 bases, with 16 bases lying between them. The CDR3 sequence is 15 residues long. The CDR3 sequence: CASSRRDPGFTEAFF. DNA for the CDR3: TGTGCCAGCAGCCGGCGGGACCCCGGATTCACTGAAGCTTTCTTT.

A few counts support this clonotype. This chain joins TRBV29-1 and TRBJ1-1, with D uncertain. V was shortened by 4 bases and J by 1 base, with 7 bases between the two germline ends. Germline CDR1 reads SQVTM; CDR2 reads ANQGSEA. This CDR3 contains 12 residues. CDR3 nucleotides: TGCAGCGTTGGGAAGGAGAACACTGAAGCTTTCTTT. Translated: CSVGKENTEAFF. The full variable domain, with the rest looked up from reference TRBV29-1 and TRBJ1-1, is SAVISQKPSRDICQRGTSLTIQCQVDSQVTMMFWYRQQPGQSLTLIATANQGSEATYESGFVIDKFPISRPNLTFSTLTVSNMSPEDSSIYLCSVGKENTEAFFGQGTRLTVV.

This clonotype has a handful of counts. The CDR3 region has the DNA TGCGCCAGCAGTGAGTCAGAGGCGAGTGAAGCTTTCTTT. Its translation is CASSESEASEAFF. The chain has TRBV10-2 and TRBJ1-1; no firm D call. Germline V gives CDR1 WSHSY, CDR2 SAAADI. This CDR3 region has 13 residues. Trimming left V 0 bases short and J 7 bases short, with 9 bases between.

A few counts support this clonotype. The chain has TRBV7-2 and TRBJ1-2; D is perhaps TRBD1 (5 bases). With 5 bases removed from V and 8 bases from J, the gap between germline ends came to 18 bases. Per the germline V gene, CDR1 is SGHTA and CDR2 is FQGNSA. This CDR3 is 14 amino acids long. The CDR3 sequence: CASSPLEGIEGYTF. DNA of the CDR3: TGTGCCAGCAGCCCATTGGAGGGGATTGAGGGCTACACCTTC. Full variable domain (rest looked up from reference TRBV7-2 and TRBJ1-2): GAGVSQSPSNKVTEKGKDVELRCDPISGHTALYWYRQSLGQGLEFLIYFQGNSAPDKSGLPSDRFSAERTGGSVSTLTIQRTQQEDSAVYLCASSPLEGIEGYTFGSGTRLTVV.

This clonotype was seen at least ten times. The chain links TRBV7-8 to TRBJ1-4; D gene uncertain. V shed 0 bases and J shed 0 bases, with 11 bases lying between them. The germline gives CDR1 SGHVS, CDR2 FQNEAQ. The CDR3 covers 17 residues. In DNA, the CDR3 is TGTGCCAGCAGCTTAGCCCCTCATTACGCAACTAATGAAAAACTGTTTTTT. It yields the protein CASSLAPHYATNEKLFF.

This clonotype was found a few times. One end of the junction fails to match germline, which may point to a read error. This chain uses TRBV7-6 with TRBJ2-5; D is tentatively TRBD1 or TRBD2 (5 bases each). Germline V gene sequence: CDR1 SGHVS, CDR2 FNYEAQ. The CDR3 is 14 amino acids. DNA for the CDR3: TGTGCTAGCAGCCCCGGGGCTAGAAGGGAGACCCAGTACTTC. This sequence encodes CASSPGARRETQYF.

This rearrangement joins TRBV3-1 to TRBJ2-5, with 8 bases fitting TRBD2. CDR1 and CDR2 from the germline V gene are LGHDT and YNNKEL (reference sequence). This CDR3 has 15 amino acids. J was trimmed by 4 bases and V by 11 bases; bases with no gene match: 15. The CDR3 DNA follows: TGTGCCTCAACCGTAGACGGGGGGGGCCTAGAGACCCAGTACTTC. This codes for CASTVDGGGLETQYF.

V is TRBV4-1 and J is TRBJ1-5; TRBD1 might be the D (6 bases). The germline V and J ends were trimmed by 0 bases and 4 bases, with 13 bases remaining between them. Germline lookup yields CDR1 MGHRA and CDR2 YSYEKL. The CDR3 spans 16 residues. CDR3 sequence (DNA): TGCGCCAGCAGCCAAGAGGTGGACAGTCTTAATCAGCCCCAGCATTTT. Its protein product is CASSQEVDSLNQPQHF.

The table lists this clonotype with a few counts. The chain links TRBV19 to TRBJ2-5; D gene uncertain. Germline V gene sequence: CDR1 LNHDA, CDR2 SQIVND (reference sequence). The CDR3 totals 11 residues. V lost 8 bases and J lost 1, with 5 bases in between. The CDR3 here is CASGFQETQYF. Written as DNA, the CDR3 is TGTGCCAGTGGATTCCAAGAGACCCAGTACTTC.

This clonotype was detected ten times or more. V and J are TRBV7-6 and TRBJ1-2; 8 positions match TRBD1. The CDR3 length is 17 residues. J gave up 4 bases and V 5 bases, and 15 bases lay outside the gene matches. Germline values: CDR1 SGHVS, CDR2 FNYEAQ. The CDR3 loop is CASSDPRRQGASYGYTF. CDR3 DNA sequence: TGTGCCAGCAGCGACCCTCGAAGGCAGGGGGCCAGCTATGGCTACACCTTC. Complete variable domain (other parts from reference TRBV7-6 and TRBJ1-2): GAGVSQSPRYKVTKRGQDVALRCDPISGHVSLYWYRQALGQGPEFLTYFNYEAQQDKSGLPNDRFSAERPEGSISTLTIQRTEQRDSAMYRCASSDPRRQGASYGYTFGSGTRLTVV.

The rearrangement joins TRBV6-2 or TRBV6-3 to TRBJ2-1; 10 bases agree with TRBD2. The germline CDR1 and CDR2 sequences are MNHEY and SVGEGT. CDR3 length: 13 residues. Germline trimming cut 9 bases from V and 5 bases from J; bases unmatched to any gene: 4. The DNA for the CDR3 is TGTGCCAGTACTAGCGGGGCCCACAATGAGCAGTTCTTC. It translates to CASTSGAHNEQFF.

This clonotype has at least ten counts. J is TRBJ2-1 and V is TRBV6-1; 12 bases are shared with TRBD1. CDR3 length: 16 residues. Germline CDR1 reads MNHNS; CDR2 reads SASEGT. Trimming cost V 2 bases and J 7 bases; bases outside gene matches: 6. CDR3 in amino acids: CASSEPPGQGANEQFF. The CDR3 nucleotides are TGTGCCAGCAGTGAACCTCCGGGACAGGGGGCAAATGAGCAGTTCTTC.

V gene TRBV6-2 or TRBV6-3 combines with J gene TRBJ1-5; 9 bases are a match to TRBD1. J gave up 3 bases and V 6 bases, and 6 bases lay outside the gene matches. The CDR3 totals 15 residues. Germline V gene sequence: CDR1 MNHEY, CDR2 SVGEGT. This chain's CDR3 is CASRSRDRDNQPQHF. DNA for the CDR3: TGTGCCAGCAGGTCCCGGGACAGGGACAATCAGCCCCAGCATTTT.

Only a few counts were recorded for this clonotype. The rearrangement links TRBV10-3 to TRBJ2-5; possible D gene TRBD1, 6 bases. Germline V gene data show CDR1 as ENHRY and CDR2 as SYGVKD. The V and J ends lost 7 bases and 2 bases respectively, with 11 bases between them. This CDR3 is built from 13 residues. Here the CDR3 reads CAIMRTEQETQYF. For the CDR3, the DNA is TGTGCCATCATGCGGACAGAGCAAGAGACCCAGTACTTC.

In this sample, this clonotype turned up a few times. This sequence joins TRBV7-9 and TRBJ2-1, with TRBD1 matching 12 bases. Trimming cost V 7 bases and J 8 bases; bases outside gene matches: 12. The CDR3 runs 16 residues. Per the germline V gene, CDR1 is SEHNR and CDR2 is FQNEAQ (reference sequence). CDR3 protein: CASIYLPGQGADEQFF. The CDR3 DNA follows: TGTGCCAGCATCTACCTCCCGGGACAGGGGGCAGATGAGCAGTTCTTC. The variable domain in full, with the rest retrieved from reference TRBV7-9 and TRBJ2-1, is DTGVSQNPRHKITKRGQNVTFRCDPISEHNRLYWYRQTLGQGPEFLTYFQNEAQLEKSRLLSDRFSAERPKGSFSTLEIQRTEQGDSAMYLCASIYLPGQGADEQFFGPGTRLTVL.

The V call is TRBV6-2 or TRBV6-3, the J call TRBJ2-2, with TRBD1 matching over 8 bases. After removal of 5 bases from V and 2 bases from J, the junction contained 7 bases not matched to a gene. This CDR3 is 16 amino acids long. Germline lookup yields CDR1 MNHEY and CDR2 SVGEGT. CDR3 bases: TGTGCCAGCAGTCGACAAGGACAGGGAAACACCGGGGAGCTGTTTTTT. Residues: CASSRQGQGNTGELFF.

This clonotype was recorded at least ten times. The chain carries TRBV7-8 and TRBJ2-5; TRBD2 agrees at 15 bases. Looked up from germline, CDR1 is SGHVS and CDR2 is FQNEAQ. The V and J ends lost 6 bases and 4 bases, in that order; junction bases with no gene match: 6. The CDR3 loop spans 16 amino acids. CDR3: CASRRTGLAGGETQYF. CDR3 sequence (DNA): TGTGCCAGCAGACGAACGGGACTAGCGGGGGGAGAGACCCAGTACTTC.

The chain couples TRBV25-1 to TRBJ1-1; 9 bases match TRBD1. There are 14 residues in the CDR3. Germline CDR1 reads MGHDK; CDR2 reads SYGVNS. Trimming cost V 3 bases and J 7 bases; bases outside gene matches: 6. CDR3 sequence reads: CASSDTRTGDEAFF. The CDR3 bases are TGTGCCAGCAGTGATACCAGGACAGGGGATGAAGCTTTCTTT.

This clonotype was found a few times. V usage is TRBV7-6 and J usage is TRBJ1-3; no clear D. The V and J ends lost 1 base and 1 base respectively, with 11 bases between them. The CDR3 length is 16 residues. From germline, CDR1 is SGHVS and CDR2 FNYEAQ. CDR3 sequence (DNA): TGTGCCAGCAGCTTAGGCGACGCAGTGTCTGGAAACACCATATATTTT. This encodes CASSLGDAVSGNTIYF. Full variable domain (outside the CDR3, taken from reference TRBV7-6 and TRBJ1-3): GAGVSQSPRYKVTKRGQDVALRCDPISGHVSLYWYRQALGQGPEFLTYFNYEAQQDKSGLPNDRFSAERPEGSISTLTIQRTEQRDSAMYRCASSLGDAVSGNTIYFGEGSWLTVV.

This chain links TRBV20-1 with TRBJ2-3; 10 nucleotides agree with TRBD2. This CDR3 is built from 15 residues. Germline V gene data show CDR1 as DFQATT and CDR2 as SNEGSKA (reference sequence). With 3 bases clipped from V and 1 base from J, the junction kept 4 bases outside the gene matches. CDR3 in DNA: TGCAGTGCTAGGGATGGGACTAGCGGCACAGATACGCAGTATTTT. Residues: CSARDGTSGTDTQYF.